The source of this T cell receptor (beta chain) is a study of Ad26.COV2.S vaccination and SARS-CoV-2 variants. Treatment defined: some 20 received Ad26.COV2.S at low or high dose, single or two shots; about five received placebo; per-sample allocation not given. All samples were drawn on day 63, counting from the first vaccine or placebo injection. A remark on this clone: The target antigen is unknown.

Findings and caveats of the study: Vaccine and placebo recipients had similar non-spike TCR breadth.

Produced via immunoSEQ multiplex PCR; TCRdb's table is partial and in-frame only. Among about 480,000 clones listed, around 85% were seen once. The starting material was peripheral blood, obtained in a trial of Ad26.COV2.S vaccine versus placebo. This sequence originates from a person aged 18-65 years who received the Ad26.COV2.S COVID-19 vaccine or a placebo.

The CDR3 region is CASSLTYGGEQFF. CDR3 sequence (DNA): TGTGCCAGCAGCTTAACTTACGGGGGCGAGCAGTTCTTC. The V call is TRBV11-1, the J call TRBJ2-1, with D perhaps given as TRBD1 or TRBD2 (6 bases each). This CDR3 contains 13 residues. Between the trimmed V and J ends, which lost 2 bases and 10 bases, there was a span of 12 bases. Germline loops: CDR1 SGHAT, CDR2 FQDESV (reference sequence).